This T cell receptor (beta chain) was sequenced during a study of T cell repertoires in cytomegalovirus infection. About the research overall: It was the public TCR beta signatures that indicated both CMV infection and matching HLA type.

This clonotype was seen ten or more times. The antigen is unknown. Regarding the study as a whole: The ex vivo response was dominated by HLA-C-restricted CMV-specific TCR beta clonotypes. Identification of carriers of CMV plus the relevant HLA was achieved through cumulative public TCR beta family frequency.

CDR1 and CDR2 from the germline V gene are WSHSY and SAAADI. V was clipped by 6 bases and J by 4 bases, with 16 bases between them. CDR3 length equals 14 residues. From the reads, TCRdb called clonotypes with MiXCR, one entry per CDR3 protein. The sample holds roughly 500,000 distinct CDR3 sequences, 16% seen once. The chain uses TRBV10-2 and TRBJ2-7; a weak D match, TRBD1 (5 bases). Source material: CD8+ T cells from PBMCs. The clonotype was recovered from a human donor in good health (CMV status not recorded). Some clones in this sample may be carry-over from other donors' samples. CDR3 amino acids: CASRLTQGWYEQYF. The CDR3 DNA follows: TGCGCCAGCAGGCTGACCCAGGGTTGGTACGAGCAGTACTTC.